The TCR beta chain described here comes from a study of blood T cell repertoires in COVID-19. Study in general: Samples came from the United States, Italy and Spain, spanning acute and convalescent COVID-19.

Per germline, CDR1 MGHRA and CDR2 YSYEKL. This CDR3 contains 15 residues. V lost 0 bases and J 4 bases, leaving 10 bases between the germline ends. Cohort allocation depended upon clinical history that participants reported. Per the original methods: Nucleated cell number was recorded as an estimate derived from reference gene primer amplification. Clones were read by immunoSEQ multiplex PCR, and TCRdb kept only the in-frame ones, dropping some. V and J calls plus clone size are reproduced from that table; the DNA served to infer D and trimming. Among 200,000 to 250,000 clones, 80% to 90% were seen once, and the ten largest hold around 3.6%.

The chain carries TRBV4-1 and TRBJ1-5; no reliable D call. The specimen was PBMCs or T cells enriched from blood (not recorded which). The clonotype comes from a woman in her thirties who had been exposed to COVID-19. The CDR3 reads CASSQEIQHNQPQHF. CDR3 coding DNA: TGCGCCAGCAGCCAAGAAATACAGCATAATCAGCCCCAGCATTTT.